This is a list of T cell receptor beta chains from one sample in a study of molecular identifiers for immune sequencing clone quantification. TCRdb redid the calling of the PCR reads with MiXCR, one entry per CDR3 protein. The sample yields approximately 500,000 distinct CDR3 sequences, over 20% seen once. The sample taken for sequencing was naive CD8+ T cells from blood, with Jurkat cell RNA spiked in. These receptors were taken from a human donor in good health. Some libraries in this study had Jurkat cell RNA spiked in. Each CDR3 is given with its conserved first and last residue. D genes are given only for firm matches. The listing skips clone size in some rows; elsewhere it reads once, few, many or a size class.

clone_size,v_call,d_call,j_call,cdr3_aa,cdr3_nt
many,TRBV20-1,NA,TRBJ2-7,CSARSPGSYEQYF,TGCAGTGCTAGGTCCCCAGGCTCCTACGAGCAGTACTTC
NA,TRBV6-5,NA,TRBJ2-1,CASKRTAYNEQFF,TGTGCCAGTAAGAGGACAGCGTACAATGAGCAGTTCTTC
many,TRBV7-3,NA,TRBJ2-7,CASSYQAGAYEQYF,TGTGCCAGCAGCTACCAGGCAGGGGCCTACGAGCAGTACTTC
NA,TRBV28,NA,TRBJ2-3,CASSLDVGGVTDTQYF,TGTGCCAGCAGTTTAGATGTAGGGGGGGTCACAGATACGCAGTATTTT
NA,TRBV6-6,TRBD2,TRBJ2-1,CASSPGLAGGLRDEQFF,TGTGCCAGCAGTCCCGGACTAGCGGGGGGGCTGCGAGATGAGCAGTTCTTC
NA,TRBV27,NA,TRBJ2-7,CASSLSSQTYEQYF,TGTGCCAGCAGTTTATCGTCACAGACCTACGAGCAGTACTTC
few,TRBV6-2/TRBV6-3,TRBD2,TRBJ2-2,CASSDGLAGISGELFF,TGTGCCAGCAGTGACGGACTAGCGGGAATCTCCGGGGAGCTGTTTTTT
NA,TRBV7-9,NA,TRBJ2-7,CASSLGLQAHEQYF,TGTGCCAGCAGCTTAGGTCTACAGGCCCACGAGCAGTACTTC
few,TRBV19,TRBD1,TRBJ1-1,CASRPSDRGLTEAFF,TGTGCCAGTAGGCCCTCGGACAGGGGGCTCACTGAAGCTTTCTTT
NA,TRBV10-3,NA,TRBJ2-7,CAISEADSYGQYF,TGTGCCATCAGTGAGGCGGACTCCTACGGGCAGTACTTC
many,TRBV7-8,NA,TRBJ2-3,CASSRRFTDTQYF,TGTGCCAGCAGCCGCCGTTTCACAGATACGCAGTATTTT
few,TRBV6-2/TRBV6-3,TRBD1,TRBJ1-2,CASSYEEDRGRSYTF,TGTGCCAGCAGTTACGAGGAAGACAGGGGCAGGAGCTACACCTTC
many,TRBV25-1,NA,TRBJ2-7,CASSLGPRGYEQYF,TGTGCCAGCAGTCTGGGACCGAGAGGCTACGAGCAGTACTTC
NA,TRBV9,NA,TRBJ1-1,CASAVGKSTEAFF,TGTGCCAGCGCAGTAGGTAAAAGTACTGAAGCTTTCTTT
few,TRBV15,NA,TRBJ1-4,CATSRDIGTGLRDLFF,TGTGCCACCAGCAGAGATATTGGTACCGGCTTGAGGGATCTGTTTTTT
few,TRBV5-6,NA,TRBJ2-7,CASSQGQASYEQYF,TGTGCCAGCAGCCAGGGACAAGCCTCCTACGAGCAGTACTTC
NA,TRBV14,NA,TRBJ1-2,CASSQGKGGSVYGYTF,TGTGCCAGCAGCCAAGGGAAGGGGGGGTCGGTCTATGGCTACACCTTC
NA,TRBV6-5,NA,TRBJ2-3,CASSSHRAPTDTQYF,TGTGCCAGCAGTTCCCACAGGGCCCCCACAGATACGCAGTATTTT
many,TRBV2,NA,TRBJ2-1,CATHGGSSYNEQFF,TGTGCCACGCATGGGGGAAGCTCCTACAATGAGCAGTTCTTC
NA,TRBV6-5,TRBD2,TRBJ2-1,CASSFATGGPGEQFF,TGTGCCAGCAGTTTTGCTACGGGAGGGCCCGGTGAGCAGTTCTTC
many,TRBV9,NA,TRBJ2-7,CASSPRTRSPDEQYF,TGTGCCAGCAGCCCTCGGACTCGGTCTCCGGACGAGCAGTACTTC
NA,TRBV29-1,NA,TRBJ2-5,CSARGRNQETQYF,TGCAGCGCCCGGGGACGGAACCAAGAGACCCAGTACTTC
many,TRBV7-9,TRBD1,TRBJ2-7,CASNPFGQGAGEQYF,TGTGCCAGCAATCCTTTCGGACAGGGGGCAGGCGAGCAGTACTTC
many,TRBV2,TRBD2,TRBJ2-1,CASSDPSGRAIDEDEQFF,TGTGCCAGCAGTGATCCTAGCGGGAGGGCCATAGATGAGGATGAGCAGTTCTTC
NA,TRBV2,NA,TRBJ2-1,CASSEFGPSYNEQFF,TGTGCCAGCAGTGAGTTCGGGCCCTCCTACAATGAGCAGTTCTTC
few,TRBV12-3/TRBV12-4,NA,TRBJ2-5,CASKSDSGETQYF,TGTGCCAGCAAGAGCGACTCCGGGGAGACCCAGTACTTC
few,TRBV28,TRBD2,TRBJ2-1,CASRLAGNNEQFF,TGTGCCAGCCGCCTAGCGGGCAACAATGAGCAGTTCTTC
many,TRBV5-1,NA,TRBJ2-5,CASSLEFGEETQYF,TGCGCCAGCAGCTTGGAGTTCGGCGAAGAGACCCAGTACTTC
few,TRBV27,NA,TRBJ1-5,CASSWGGPANQPQHF,TGTGCCAGCAGCTGGGGGGGGCCGGCCAATCAGCCCCAGCATTTT
NA,TRBV20-1,TRBD2,TRBJ2-3,CSARYSPLRFSGNNPDTQYF,TGCAGTGCTAGATACTCCCCCCTCCGATTTAGCGGGAATAATCCAGATACGCAGTATTTT